This entry features one T cell receptor beta chain sequence. Its specificity is unknown. The CDR3 length is 13 residues. Per germline, CDR1 SGHVS and CDR2 FNYEAQ. V was shortened by 5 bases and J by 4 bases, with 12 bases between the two germline ends. As the sequencing template, cDNA was produced by extracting RNA and reverse transcribing it. TCRdb's table, derived via immunoSEQ multiplex PCR, lists solely in-frame clones and lacks some. In the table there are about 120,000 clones, 49% of which are singletons. The source of the sample is a study of CD8+ T cells in alopecia areata. At the level of the study: Administration of oral tofacitinib to treated patients was at 5 to 10 mg twice daily. It was 6 to 18 months of tofacitinib, and then there were 6 months off drug.

Regarding the study as a whole: Clonality exceeded that of normal scalp in lesional scalp, most notably in alopecia totalis/universalis.

This TCR came from a human donor with alopecia areata. The V gene is TRBV7-6, the J gene TRBJ2-7, with D perhaps TRBD1 (5 bases). The source material was CD8+ T cells sorted from blood, sampled at week 0. The CDR3, as DNA: TGTGCCAGCAGCGAAGGGGCTCTGTACGAGCAGTACTTC. Protein sequence: CASSEGALYEQYF. Filled out from reference TRBV7-6 and TRBJ2-7, the complete variable domain reads GAGVSQSPRYKVTKRGQDVALRCDPISGHVSLYWYRQALGQGPEFLTYFNYEAQQDKSGLPNDRFSAERPEGSISTLTIQRTEQRDSAMYRCASSEGALYEQYFGPGTRLTVT.